The 20 T cell receptor beta chains listed next were all sequenced from one sample in a study of OX40 agonist ivuxolimab in advanced cancers. The repertoire was sequenced with immunoSEQ multiplex PCR; TCRdb's copy has only in-frame clones and lacks some. This table holds 65,000 to 90,000 clones, around 90% found once. The sample consisted of CD4+ or CD8+ T cells sorted from blood, taken in a trial of the OX40 agonist ivuxolimab. Receptors were obtained from an adult with an advanced solid tumor such as melanoma, head and neck, liver or kidney cancer.

The chain joins TRBV9 to TRBJ1-1, with 8 positions matching TRBD1. The length of the CDR3 is 14 residues. After removal of 4 bases from V and 2 bases from J, the junction contained 4 bases not matched to a gene. Per germline, CDR1 SGDLS and CDR2 YYNGEE. CDR3 in DNA: TGTGCCAGCAGCATTCAGGGGGCCAACACTGAAGCTTTCTTT. It codes for CASSIQGANTEAFF.

The CDR3 spells CASSPQGAVGELFF. In DNA form, the CDR3 reads TGTGCCAGCTCACCACAGGGGGCGGTCGGGGAGCTGTTTTTT. This chain joins TRBV18 and TRBJ2-2; 7 positions agree with TRBD1. The CDR3 extends over 14 amino acids. V dropped 1 base and J dropped 7; count of bases not matched to a gene: 3. The germline V gene encodes CDR1 KGHSH and CDR2 LQKENI. The whole variable domain, filled in from reference TRBV18 and TRBJ2-2, reads NAGVMQNPRHLVRRRGQEARLRCSPMKGHSHVYWYRQLPEEGLKFMVYLQKENIIDESGMPKERFSAEFPKEGPSILRIQQVVRGDSAAYFCASSPQGAVGELFFGEGSRLTVL.

CDR3 residues: CASSQDQLAGAGPSSTDTQYF. CDR3 in DNA: TGTGCCAGCAGCCAAGACCAACTAGCGGGAGCGGGGCCTTCTAGCACAGATACGCAGTATTTT. This chain links TRBV14 with TRBJ2-3; 11 bases agree with TRBD2. This CDR3 comprises 21 residues. Germline CDR1 SGHDN, CDR2 FVKESK. V lost 0 bases to trimming and J lost 0 bases; unmatched junction nucleotides: 14.

This chain joins TRBV11-3 and TRBJ2-2, with TRBD1 identical over 7 bases. Per germline, CDR1 SGHNT and CDR2 YENEEA. The CDR3 length is 16 residues. V trimming: 4 bases; J trimming: 3 bases; junction bases outside the gene matches: 8. The CDR3 region has the DNA TGTGCCAGCAGCTCACTTGACAGGGAACACACCGGGGAGCTGTTTTTT. The encoded protein is CASSSLDREHTGELFF.

The J gene is TRBJ2-5, the V gene TRBV28, with a tentative D call TRBD1 (6 bases). V shed 2 bases and J shed 5 bases, with 15 bases lying between them. In germline, CDR1 is MDHEN, CDR2 SYDVKM. The CDR3 is 15 residues long. Here the CDR3 DNA reads TGTGCCAGCAGTTTACAACAGGGTGTCTGGGAGACCCAGTACTTC. Translating it yields CASSLQQGVWETQYF.

The chain links TRBV5-8 to TRBJ2-7, with 9 bases identical to TRBD1. With V trimmed by 3 bases and J by 7 bases, 5 bases remained unmatched. There are 13 residues in the CDR3. Germline lookup yields CDR1 SGHTS and CDR2 YDEGEE. CDR3: CASSWGQGGEQYF. The CDR3 coding sequence is TGTGCCAGCAGCTGGGGACAGGGCGGGGAGCAGTACTTC. Looking up the rest from reference TRBV5-8 and TRBJ2-7 gives the full variable domain: EAGVTQSPTHLIKTRGQQATLRCSPISGHTSVYWYQQALGLGLQFLLWYDEGEERNRGNFPPRFSGRQFPNYSSELNVNALELEDSALYLCASSWGQGGEQYFGPGTRLTVT.

In this sample, this clone turned up once. The chain carries TRBV6-6 and TRBJ1-5; D gene unclear. This CDR3 has 15 residues. Germline loops: CDR1 MNHNY, CDR2 SVGAGI (reference sequence). V was cut by 4 bases and J by 0 bases, with 10 bases left in between. As DNA, the CDR3 is TGTGCCAGCAGTTCTTCCTCCTATAGCAATCAGCCCCAGCATTTT. Amino acid sequence: CASSSSSYSNQPQHF.

CDR3 nucleotides: TGTGCCAGCAGCCCTCTCGACAGGGCCTACGAGCAGTACTTC. It translates to CASSPLDRAYEQYF. The chain recombines TRBV14 with TRBJ2-7, with 7 bases fitting TRBD1. Looked up from germline, CDR1 is SGHDN and CDR2 is FVKESK. The J segment lost 2 bases and the V segment lost 4 bases, leaving 5 bases of the junction unmatched. There are 14 residues in the CDR3.

The chain joins TRBV15 to TRBJ1-2; a possible D gene is TRBD1 (6 bases). The CDR3 is made up of 14 amino acids. Trimming removed 0 bases at V and 9 bases at J, with 14 bases between. Germline CDR1 is LNHNV and CDR2 is YYDKDF (reference sequence). The CDR3 coding sequence is TGTGCCACCAGCAGAGATGTCAGGGGATCGAGCTACACCTTC. Translated, it gives CATSRDVRGSSYTF.

V and J are TRBV10-3 and TRBJ2-7; 10 bases map to TRBD2. CDR1 is ENHRY, CDR2 SYGVKD, per germline. The V and J ends lost 10 bases and 0 bases, in that order; junction bases with no gene match: 3. The CDR3 has 13 residues. This chain's CDR3 is CATSGRASYEQYF. CDR3 in DNA: TGTGCCACGAGCGGGAGGGCCTCCTACGAGCAGTACTTC.

This chain links TRBV5-1 with TRBJ2-2; D is undetermined. The CDR3 totals 16 residues. The V gene's germline CDR1 is SGHRS and CDR2 YFSETQ. V was shortened by 0 bases and J by 2 bases, with 11 bases between the two germline ends. The CDR3 DNA follows: TGCGCCAGCAGCTTGGCCCTTGGCTTCAACACCGGGGAGCTGTTTTTT. This translates into CASSLALGFNTGELFF.

The chain is built from TRBV5-4 and TRBJ2-1; TRBD2 matches 10 bases. CDR3 length equals 16 residues. Germline CDR1 is SGHNT and CDR2 is YYREEE (reference sequence). V shed 0 bases, J shed 2 bases, and the junction held 2 bases outside the gene matches. This CDR3 is CASSLEGLAAYNEQFF. The CDR3 region has the DNA TGTGCCAGCAGCTTGGAAGGACTAGCGGCCTACAATGAGCAGTTCTTC.

The chain carries TRBV6-5 and TRBJ2-4, with 7 bases that match TRBD2. Germline V gene lookup returns CDR1 MNHEY and CDR2 SVGAGI. Losses at the gene ends were 2 bases for V and 6 bases for J; bases not matched to a gene: 4. The CDR3 consists of 14 residues. In nucleotides, the CDR3 is TGTGCCAGCAGTTACCTGGGGGAGGGAAACATTCAGTACTTC. Its translation is CASSYLGEGNIQYF.

The chain has TRBV9 and TRBJ2-1; D not certain. The germline CDR1 and CDR2 sequences are SGDLS and YYNGEE. Trimming pared 4 bases from V and 0 bases from J, leaving 14 bases between. CDR3 size: 16 residues. The CDR3 DNA follows: TGTGCCAGCAGCTCCCTGTCCTACAGCTCCTACAATGAGCAGTTCTTC. It encodes CASSSLSYSSYNEQFF.

The V call is TRBV20-1, the J call TRBJ2-5; D remains ambiguous. Trimming took off 6 bases at V and 7 bases at J, with 9 bases between the two ends. The germline V gene encodes CDR1 DFQATT and CDR2 SNEGSKA (reference sequence). This CDR3 comprises 10 residues. This chain's CDR3 is CSAPLRTQYF. CDR3 sequence (DNA): TGCAGTGCCCCCCTAAGGACCCAGTACTTC.

In this sample, this clone turned up once. J is TRBJ2-3 and V is TRBV19; 7 positions agree with TRBD1. Germline loops: CDR1 LNHDA, CDR2 SQIVND (reference sequence). With V trimmed by 5 bases and J by 4 bases, 6 bases remained unmatched. The CDR3 contains 14 residues. The CDR3 DNA follows: TGTGCCAGTAGTCCGGGACAGTATCCAGATACGCAGTATTTT. Translating it yields CASSPGQYPDTQYF.

The V call is TRBV4-3, the J call TRBJ2-5; 12 nucleotides match TRBD2. The V gene's germline CDR1 is LGHNA and CDR2 YSLEER. The CDR3 is 19 amino acids. Germline trimming cut 0 bases from V and 4 bases from J; bases unmatched to any gene: 12. The chain's CDR3 is CASSQDVASGRARGETQYF. For the CDR3, the DNA is TGCGCCAGCAGCCAAGATGTGGCTAGCGGGAGGGCCAGGGGAGAGACCCAGTACTTC.

The chain joins TRBV11-2 to TRBJ2-1, with D tentatively TRBD2 (6 bases). The CDR3 spans 15 residues. Trimming pared 4 bases from V and 1 base from J, leaving 11 bases between. CDR1 is SGHAT, CDR2 FQNNGV, per germline. Here the CDR3 reads CASSSDYTSYNEQFF. The CDR3 bases are TGTGCCAGCAGCTCGGACTACACATCCTACAATGAGCAGTTCTTC.

This rearrangement joins TRBV5-6 to TRBJ1-6; TRBD1 matches at 7 bases. The germline gives CDR1 SGHDT, CDR2 YYEEEE. V gave up 5 bases and J gave up 5 bases; unmatched junction bases: 10. This CDR3 has 16 residues. Here the CDR3 reads CASSATGLGNNSPLHF. CDR3 nucleotide sequence: TGTGCCAGCAGTGCGACAGGGTTGGGCAATAATTCACCCCTCCACTTT. Full variable domain (remainder filled in from reference TRBV5-6 and TRBJ1-6): DAGVTQSPTHLIKTRGQQVTLRCSPKSGHDTVSWYQQALGQGPQFIFQYYEEEERQRGNFPDRFSGHQFPNYSSELNVNALLLGDSALYLCASSATGLGNNSPLHFGNGTRLTVT.

This chain uses TRBV5-6 with TRBJ2-2, with D hard to call. Trimming cost V 4 bases and J 0 bases, with 10 bases left between them. CDR3 size: 15 residues. Germline V gene data show CDR1 as SGHDT and CDR2 as YYEEEE. CDR3 in DNA: TGTGCCAGCAGCGTACAGCTCGCGAACACCGGGGAGCTGTTTTTT. It specifies CASSVQLANTGELFF.